A selection of T cell receptor beta chains follows, all from one sample in a study of cytomegalovirus exposure and HLA in healthy donors. The protocol was immunoSEQ multiplex PCR, while the TCRdb copy is restricted to in-frame clones and leaves out a portion. The sample contains about 150,000 clones, approximately 79% of which appear only once. The sequenced sample was PBMCs. Receptors originate from a man aged 18 to 30 in good health and CMV-seropositive. Both conserved end residues are part of each CDR3. D genes are given only for firm matches. Some rows mark clone size as missing; the rest say once, few, many or name a class of expanded clone.

v_call,j_call,clone_size,d_call,cdr3_aa,cdr3_nt
TRBV23-1,TRBJ1-1,.,.,CASSQSGEAEAFF,TGCGCCAGCAGTCAATCGGGGGAGGCTGAAGCTTTCTTT
TRBV7-2,TRBJ2-1,.,.,CASSLVGVGSEQFF,TGTGCCAGCAGCTTAGTAGGCGTCGGGAGTGAGCAGTTCTTC
TRBV5-1,TRBJ1-5,.,.,CASSEGTLGSQPQHF,TGCGCCAGCAGCGAGGGGACATTGGGTTCTCAGCCCCAGCATTTT
TRBV11-3,TRBJ2-5,.,.,CASSLGAGLQETQYF,TGTGCCAGCAGCTTAGGGGCGGGACTCCAAGAGACCCAGTACTTC
TRBV5-4,TRBJ1-1,.,TRBD1,CASSLGQGTVNTEAFF,TGTGCCAGCAGCCTAGGACAGGGGACGGTGAACACTGAAGCTTTCTTT
TRBV7-6,TRBJ2-7,.,.,CASSPEGSSYEQYF,TGTGCCAGCAGCCCCGAAGGGAGCTCCTACGAGCAGTACTTC
TRBV2,TRBJ2-2,.,.,CASSVEPGELFF,TGTGCCAGCAGTGTCGAGCCCGGGGAGCTGTTTTTT
TRBV6-4,TRBJ2-1,.,.,CASGGDGNEQFF,TGTGCCAGCGGAGGGGATGGGAATGAGCAGTTCTTC
TRBV5-1,TRBJ2-2,once,.,CASSSLPRGAGYTGELFF,TGCGCCAGCAGCTCACTTCCCAGGGGCGCGGGCTACACCGGGGAGCTGTTTTTT
TRBV28,TRBJ1-2,.,TRBD1,CASSPGQLRNYGYTF,TGTGCCAGCAGTCCGGGACAGTTAAGAAACTATGGCTACACCTTC
TRBV6-5,TRBJ2-7,.,TRBD2,CASSYPGAGGEQYF,TGTGCCAGCAGTTACCCGGGTGCGGGGGGCGAGCAGTACTTC
TRBV6-5,TRBJ2-3,few,.,CAAGVLDTQYF,TGTGCCGCAGGGGTCCTGGATACGCAGTATTTT
TRBV6-5,TRBJ1-1,once,.,CASSYSIRGGNIEAFF,TGTGCCAGCAGTTACTCCATTAGGGGCGGAAACATTGAAGCTTTCTTT
TRBV18,TRBJ1-5,.,.,CASSRGTNQPQHF,TGTGCCAGCTCACGGGGGACTAATCAGCCCCAGCATTTT
TRBV19,TRBJ2-7,.,TRBD1,CASSLHRGQSSEQYF,TGTGCCAGTAGTCTCCACCGGGGACAGTCGAGTGAGCAGTACTTC
TRBV29-1,TRBJ1-1,.,.,CSVDTPNTEAFF,TGCAGCGTTGATACACCGAACACTGAAGCTTTCTTT
TRBV5-1,TRBJ2-1,.,TRBD2,CASSLGLAGTGEQFF,TGCGCCAGCAGCCTAGGACTAGCGGGTACCGGTGAGCAGTTCTTC
TRBV5-1,TRBJ2-7,.,TRBD1,CASSSPSGTALNEQYF,TGCGCCAGCAGCTCGCCCTCCGGGACAGCTCTGAACGAGCAGTACTTC
TRBV5-1,TRBJ2-2,.,TRBD2,CASSSAGGGAFGELFF,TGCGCCAGCAGTTCGGCAGGCGGGGGGGCCTTCGGGGAGCTGTTTTTT
TRBV4-2,TRBJ2-3,.,.,CASSQDRGSRVDTQYF,TGTGCCAGCAGCCAAGATCGGGGAAGTCGTGTAGATACGCAGTATTTT
TRBV18,TRBJ1-1,.,TRBD1,CATQSRGGGPTEAFF,TGTGCCACCCAGTCCCGAGGGGGCGGCCCCACTGAAGCTTTCTTT
TRBV7-9,TRBJ2-5,.,.,CASSLRHSPETQYF,TGTGCCAGCAGCCTCCGACACAGCCCAGAGACCCAGTACTTC
TRBV28,TRBJ1-5,.,.,CASSFRSGRNQPQHF,TGTGCCAGCAGTTTTAGGTCAGGGCGCAATCAGCCCCAGCATTTT
TRBV7-9,TRBJ1-6,few,.,CASSLGGPLHF,TGTGCCAGCAGCTTAGGAGGGCCCCTCCACTTT
TRBV13,TRBJ2-1,once,TRBD2,CASSGTSGGSSYNEQFF,TGTGCCAGTTCCGGGACTAGCGGGGGGAGCTCCTACAATGAGCAGTTCTTC
TRBV2,TRBJ2-3,.,TRBD1,CASSEMGQGVDTQYF,TGTGCCAGCAGTGAAATGGGACAGGGGGTGGATACGCAGTATTTT
TRBV19,TRBJ2-1,.,TRBD2,CASISSGSSYNEQFF,TGTGCCAGTATATCTAGCGGGAGCTCCTACAATGAGCAGTTCTTC
TRBV6-5,TRBJ2-7,.,.,CASSYGHTSYEQYF,TGTGCCAGCAGTTACGGGCATACCTCCTACGAGCAGTACTTC
TRBV6-6,TRBJ1-5,few,TRBD1,CASSYATGGSLETQHF,TGTGCCAGCAGTTACGCCACAGGGGGCTCCCTAGAGACGCAGCATTTT
TRBV11-2,TRBJ1-5,few,.,CASSLGENQPQHF,TGTGCCAGCAGCTTAGGGGAGAATCAGCCCCAGCATTTT
TRBV7-9,TRBJ2-7,.,.,CASSLGSLTFTYEQYF,TGTGCCAGCAGCTTAGGTAGCCTGACTTTCACCTACGAGCAGTACTTC
TRBV5-4,TRBJ2-1,.,TRBD1,CASSSPGQGGNEQFF,TGTGCCAGCAGCTCCCCGGGACAGGGTGGCAATGAGCAGTTCTTC
TRBV5-8,TRBJ2-6,.,.,CASSLHVTSGANVLTF,TGTGCCAGCAGCCTTCACGTGACATCTGGGGCCAACGTCCTGACTTTC
TRBV25-1,TRBJ2-1,.,.,CASSRRDNEQFF,TGTGCCAGCAGTCGCCGGGACAATGAGCAGTTCTTC
TRBV5-4,TRBJ1-1,.,.,CASSFGQTEAFF,TGTGCCAGCAGCTTTGGACAGACTGAAGCTTTCTTT
TRBV7-2,TRBJ2-1,few,.,CASSLDRGRVDEQFF,TGTGCCAGCAGCTTAGACCGGGGGAGAGTTGATGAGCAGTTCTTC
TRBV27,TRBJ2-7,.,TRBD2,CASSAISGRLEQYF,TGTGCCAGCAGCGCGATTAGCGGGAGGCTCGAGCAGTACTTC
TRBV19,TRBJ2-1,.,.,CASRGGRSSYNEQFF,TGTGCCAGTAGAGGGGGACGGAGCTCCTACAATGAGCAGTTCTTC
TRBV18,TRBJ2-7,few,.,CASSPRTASVEQYF,TGTGCCAGCTCACCCCGGACAGCCTCCGTCGAGCAGTACTTC
TRBV7-9,TRBJ2-7,.,TRBD1,CASSLEGGQDYEQYF,TGTGCCAGCAGCTTAGAAGGCGGACAGGACTACGAGCAGTACTTC
TRBV15,TRBJ1-2,.,.,CATSRVERNYGYTF,TGTGCCACCAGCAGAGTTGAGAGAAACTATGGCTACACCTTC
TRBV10-3,TRBJ2-5,once,.,CAISLTGVQETQYF,TGTGCCATCAGCCTAACAGGAGTCCAAGAGACCCAGTACTTC
TRBV5-1,TRBJ2-3,few,TRBD2,CATQTSGGSDTQYF,TGCGCCACCCAGACTAGCGGGGGGTCAGATACGCAGTATTTT
TRBV7-2,TRBJ2-3,.,.,CASSIGHGDTQYF,TGTGCCAGCAGCATAGGACACGGAGATACGCAGTATTTT
TRBV28,TRBJ2-7,.,TRBD1,CASRVTGVVGEQYF,TGTGCCAGCAGAGTGACAGGGGTTGTTGGCGAGCAGTACTTC
TRBV19,TRBJ1-2,.,.,CASSMSAGWNYGYTF,TGTGCCAGTAGTATGTCAGCCGGGTGGAACTATGGCTACACCTTC
TRBV6-5,TRBJ1-1,few,TRBD1,CASSGQGTHTEAFF,TGTGCCAGCAGTGGACAGGGGACGCACACTGAAGCTTTCTTT
TRBV2,TRBJ1-5,.,TRBD1,CASSLDRGLQPQHF,TGTGCCAGCAGTTTGGACAGGGGGCTTCAGCCCCAGCATTTT
TRBV2,TRBJ2-5,once,.,CASSVRGETQYF,TGTGCCAGCAGTGTGCGAGGGGAGACCCAGTACTTC
TRBV27,TRBJ2-7,.,TRBD1,CASSLWDRGEEQYF,TGTGCCAGCAGTTTATGGGACAGGGGGGAAGAGCAGTACTTC